A single sample gave rise to the 29 T cell receptor beta chains below, sequenced in a study of blood T cells in healthy people across ages (dated by TCRdb to 2013 to 2016). The library came from 5' RACE. The reads were generated on an Illumina HiSeq 2500. A second roughly 6 to 12 cycle PCR used a sample-barcoded 5' primer and a J-beta primer mix. TCRdb reanalyzed the raw reads on its own, using fastp at Q25 for trimming and MiXCR for clone calling, and kept in-frame beta chains. Merged by CDR3 protein, the rows form single entries marked with the most common genes and DNA. A total of about 1.1 million distinct CDR3 sequences appear in this sample, 30% to 40% of them only once. The ten largest clones capture around 13% of the sample. Sequencing input: blood. The receptors derive from a man between 18 and 29 years old in good health.

This clonotype was picked up a small number of times. The chain is built from TRBV6-5 and TRBJ1-2; 7 bases line up with TRBD1. This CDR3 contains 14 residues. J was trimmed by 9 bases and V by 6 bases; bases with no gene match: 13. The germline gives CDR1 MNHEY, CDR2 SVGAGI. CDR3 loop: CASRNRGASIRYTF. CDR3 DNA: TGTGCCAGCAGAAACAGGGGCGCCTCTATTCGCTACACCTTC.

The chain combines TRBV20-1 with TRBJ1-1; perhaps TRBD1 as D (5 bases). The CDR3 length is 13 residues. V lost 0 bases and J lost 7, with 12 bases in between. Per the germline V gene, CDR1 is DFQATT and CDR2 is SNEGSKA (reference sequence). This chain's CDR3 is CSARDQYGGEAFF. The CDR3 DNA is TGCAGTGCTAGAGATCAGTATGGGGGTGAAGCTTTCTTT.

The CDR3 is CASSQSALMNTEAFF. The CDR3 DNA reads TGCGCCAGCAGCCAGTCGGCGCTTATGAACACTGAAGCTTTCTTT. The gene calls are TRBV4-3 and TRBJ1-1; D is undetermined. The germline V gene has CDR1 LGHNA and CDR2 YSLEER. The CDR3 is made up of 15 amino acids. V lost 3 bases and J lost 0, with 11 bases in between.

This chain joins TRBV3-1 and TRBJ1-2, with D perhaps matching TRBD1 (6 bases). The germline V gene has CDR1 LGHDT and CDR2 YNNKEL (reference sequence). Trimming stripped 4 bases from V and 5 bases from J, with 14 bases between. The CDR3 covers 14 residues. In nucleotides, the CDR3 is TGTGCCAGCAGCCCCACACGGACAGAGTATGGCTACACCTTC. It yields the protein CASSPTRTEYGYTF.

V is TRBV9 and J is TRBJ2-1, with D hard to call. The CDR3 runs 11 residues. Germline V gene sequence: CDR1 SGDLS, CDR2 YYNGEE. V was shortened by 0 bases and J by 8 bases, with 3 bases between the two germline ends. The CDR3 region is CASSVEDEQFF. In nucleotides, the CDR3 is TGTGCCAGCAGCGTAGAGGATGAGCAGTTCTTC.

This clonotype was counted between two and nine times. The chain combines TRBV27 with TRBJ1-2; D perhaps matches TRBD1 (5 bases). Germline CDR1 is MNHEY and CDR2 is SMNVEV (reference sequence). The CDR3 is 16 residues long. Trimming shortened V by 2 bases and J by 8 bases, and 21 bases separated the two germline ends. The CDR3 region is CASSLSSGLLGKGYTF. Here the CDR3 DNA reads TGTGCCAGCAGTTTAAGTTCAGGGTTGTTGGGAAAAGGCTACACCTTC.

This sequence joins TRBV5-1 and TRBJ2-2; D is uncertain. V was trimmed by 4 bases and J by 2 bases, leaving 12 bases between them. Germline assignment: CDR1 SGHRS and CDR2 YFSETQ. CDR3 size: 15 residues. This CDR3 is CASSALEDNTGELFF. The CDR3 bases are TGCGCCAGCAGCGCCCTCGAAGACAACACCGGGGAGCTGTTTTTT.

There are a few counts of this clonotype. The chain couples TRBV15 to TRBJ1-5; D remains unclear. V shed 0 bases and J shed 3 bases, with 3 bases lying between them. From germline, CDR1 is LNHNV and CDR2 YYDKDF (reference sequence). The CDR3 consists of 13 residues. CDR3 residues: CATSRDPNQPQHF. The CDR3 nucleotides are TGTGCCACCAGCAGAGATCCCAATCAGCCCCAGCATTTT.

The chain has TRBV21-1 and TRBJ2-2. TRBV21-1 is flagged as a pseudogene. The CDR3 is 15 residues long. The CDR3 DNA reads TGTGCCAGCAGCCCCCGGGGTTTGTACACCGGGGAGCTGTTTTTT. Protein sequence: CASSPRGLYTGELFF.

The chain couples TRBV20-1 to TRBJ1-6; no clear D. The ends were cut back, 2 bases at V and 7 bases at J, with 18 bases in the middle. This CDR3 region has 16 residues. Germline-derived CDR1 and CDR2 are DFQATT and SNEGSKA (reference sequence). CDR3 bases: TGCAGTGCTAGAAAGGGAGACTCAAGGATCAATTCACCCCTCCACTTT. It codes for CSARKGDSRINSPLHF.

The V gene is TRBV7-2, the J gene TRBJ2-2; D uncertain. The CDR3 is 15 residues long. Germline assignment: CDR1 SGHTA and CDR2 FQGNSA. V lost 5 bases and J lost 0, with 10 bases in between. For the CDR3, the DNA is TGTGCCAGCAGCCCCCGCCCTTCGAACACCGGGGAGCTGTTTTTT. It translates to CASSPRPSNTGELFF.

The V and J genes are TRBV4-2 and TRBJ2-2, with 7 bases that match TRBD2. CDR1 is LGHNA and CDR2 is YNFKEQ in the germline V gene. V shed 6 bases, J shed 7 bases, and the junction held 14 bases outside the gene matches. This CDR3 region has 16 residues. CDR3 DNA: TGTGCCAGCAGAACCCTAAGCGGGGAAGTTGGCGGGGAGCTGTTTTTT. Its translation: CASRTLSGEVGGELFF.

This clonotype has more than one count but fewer than ten. The rearrangement joins TRBV6-1 to TRBJ2-1, with 9 positions matching TRBD2. The germline gives CDR1 MNHNS, CDR2 SASEGT. With V trimmed by 6 bases and J by 3 bases, 12 bases remained unmatched. The CDR3 totals 17 residues. The CDR3 sequence: CASREDAGTSIYNEQFF. The CDR3 DNA reads as TGTGCCAGCAGGGAGGACGCCGGGACTAGCATCTACAATGAGCAGTTCTTC.

This clonotype was detected only a few times. This chain joins TRBV4-1 and TRBJ1-1; D gene ambiguous. Germline V CDR1 and CDR2: MGHRA, YSYEKL. Trimming removed 6 bases at V and 9 bases at J, with 32 bases between. The CDR3 consists of 18 residues. The CDR3 sequence is CASRVHPQRGRDPTQAFF. CDR3 nucleotide sequence: TGCGCCAGCAGAGTCCACCCGCAACGCGGCAGAGATCCGACTCAAGCTTTCTTT.

The rearrangement uses TRBV12-3 or TRBV12-4 and TRBJ1-4; D is uncertain. Trimming pared 6 bases from V and 0 bases from J, leaving 14 bases between. The CDR3 runs 16 residues. CDR3 sequence (DNA): TGTGCCAGCAGCTTTGGACGCACAGCAACTAATGAAAAACTGTTTTTT. It codes for CASSFGRTATNEKLFF.

The V gene is TRBV7-2, the J gene TRBJ1-1, with D perhaps matching TRBD1 (5 bases). With 4 bases removed from V and 1 base from J, the gap between germline ends came to 16 bases. This CDR3 spans 16 amino acids. Germline V gives CDR1 SGHTA, CDR2 FQGNSA. The CDR3 region is CASSSRGAGRNTEAFF. The CDR3 DNA reads TGTGCCAGCAGCTCACGAGGGGCAGGGCGGAACACTGAAGCTTTCTTT.

V gene TRBV6-2 or TRBV6-3 combines with J gene TRBJ2-3; D gene unclear. V dropped 10 bases and J dropped 11 bases, with 16 bases sitting between them. In germline, CDR1 is MNHEY, CDR2 SVGEGT. This CDR3 has 11 amino acids. The CDR3 is CATARLDWQYF. CDR3 DNA: TGTGCCACCGCTCGGCTGGATTGGCAGTATTTT.

The genes are TRBV4-1 and TRBJ1-2; tentative D call: TRBD1 (5 bases). This CDR3 is 16 amino acids long. Germline V gives CDR1 MGHRA, CDR2 YSYEKL. The V end was cut by 0 bases, the J end by 2 bases, with 13 bases between. This chain's CDR3 is CASSQDQIAGNYGYTF. CDR3 bases: TGCGCCAGCAGCCAAGATCAAATCGCAGGGAACTATGGCTACACCTTC.

This clonotype was counted only a few times. The chain joins TRBV15 to TRBJ2-5; D not resolved. Trimming cost V 1 base and J 3 bases, with 9 bases left between them. Germline V gene data show CDR1 as LNHNV and CDR2 as YYDKDF (reference sequence). The CDR3 sequence is 14 residues long. CDR3: CATSRGVGKETQYF. CDR3 DNA sequence: TGTGCCACCAGCAGAGGTGTAGGGAAAGAGACCCAGTACTTC.

In its sample, this clonotype was seen a few times. This chain links TRBV25-1 with TRBJ1-4; maybe TRBD1 (5 bases). This CDR3 has 16 residues. Germline loops: CDR1 MGHDK, CDR2 SYGVNS. V gave up 3 bases and J gave up 3 bases, with 14 bases separating them. The CDR3 is CASSDLPGRANEKLFF. The CDR3 DNA reads TGTGCCAGCAGTGATCTTCCGGGGCGAGCTAATGAAAAACTGTTTTTT.

V is TRBV7-2 and J is TRBJ1-3; D gene uncertain. This CDR3 is 14 amino acids long. The V gene lost 6 bases and the J gene lost 1 base, with 10 bases spanning the gap. Per the germline V gene, CDR1 is SGHTA and CDR2 is FQGNSA. Here the CDR3 reads CASREHRSGNTIYF. CDR3 bases: TGTGCCAGCAGGGAACACCGGTCTGGAAACACCATATATTTT.

This clonotype was picked up a small number of times. V and J are TRBV27 and TRBJ1-2; TRBD1 might be the D (6 bases). The CDR3 totals 13 residues. V was pared by 2 bases and J by 9 bases, with 13 bases between. Looked up from germline, CDR1 is MNHEY and CDR2 is SMNVEV (reference sequence). CDR3 protein: CASSLREDSRYTF. In DNA, the CDR3 is TGTGCCAGCAGTTTAAGGGAGGACAGCCGCTACACCTTC.

This chain links TRBV2 with TRBJ1-1, with D perhaps TRBD1 (5 bases). The V end lost 0 bases, the J end lost 5 bases, and 7 bases lay between the germline ends. The CDR3 contains 13 residues. In germline, CDR1 is SNHLY, CDR2 FYNNEI. In nucleotides, the CDR3 is TGTGCCAGCAGTGAAGCCTGGGGGACTGAAGCTTTCTTT. As protein: CASSEAWGTEAFF.

The J gene is TRBJ2-3, the V gene TRBV30; D is perhaps TRBD2 (5 bases). V gave up 4 bases and J gave up 1 base, with 6 bases separating them. This CDR3 is 12 amino acids long. Germline-derived CDR1 and CDR2 are GTSNPN and SVGIG (reference sequence). The CDR3 loop is CAWTRGTDTQYF. In DNA, the CDR3 is TGTGCCTGGACGCGGGGCACAGATACGCAGTATTTT.

The chain has TRBV20-1 and TRBJ1-2, with 9 bases matching TRBD1. The CDR3 sequence is 12 residues long. Germline-derived CDR1 and CDR2 are DFQATT and SNEGSKA (reference sequence). V lost 5 bases to trimming and J lost 7 bases; unmatched junction nucleotides: 5. CDR3 loop: CSAPGQGSGYTF. The CDR3 DNA sequence: TGCAGTGCTCCGGGACAGGGAAGTGGCTACACCTTC.

For the CDR3, the DNA is TGTGCCAGCAGTTACGCCGGCGGATTTGGTGAAAAACTGTTTTTT. This codes for CASSYAGGFGEKLFF. The chain links TRBV5-8 to TRBJ1-4, with D unresolved. CDR3 size: 15 residues. V was trimmed by 5 bases and J by 7 bases, leaving 18 bases between them. CDR1 SGHTS and CDR2 YDEGEE come from the germline V gene.

This clonotype was found once. An end of the junction does not agree with germline; a read error may underlie this. The V gene is TRBV7-2, the J gene TRBJ1-1; D is possibly TRBD1 (6 bases). This CDR3 contains 13 residues. Germline CDR1 is SGHTA and CDR2 is FQGNSA. CDR3 nucleotide sequence: TGTGTCAGCAGCATGGACAGAGAAACTGAAGCTTTCTTT. Translated, it gives CVSSMDRETEAFF.

In its sample, this clonotype was seen a few times. The chain joins TRBV28 to TRBJ1-1, with D possibly TRBD1 on 5 matching bases. This CDR3 is 15 amino acids long. V shed 3 bases and J shed 0 bases, with 11 bases lying between them. The germline CDR1 and CDR2 sequences are MDHEN and SYDVKM. The chain's CDR3 is CASSLGGSLNTEAFF. In DNA, the CDR3 is TGTGCCAGCAGTTTGGGGGGGTCCCTGAACACTGAAGCTTTCTTT.

This clonotype has a count of ten or more. The chain is built from TRBV20-1 and TRBJ1-2; D unclear. The CDR3 loop spans 13 amino acids. Per the germline V gene, CDR1 is DFQATT and CDR2 is SNEGSKA (reference sequence). V was cut by 0 bases and J by 2 bases, with 7 bases left in between. The CDR3 is CSARDWINYGYTF. CDR3 bases: TGCAGTGCTAGAGATTGGATCAACTATGGCTACACCTTC.